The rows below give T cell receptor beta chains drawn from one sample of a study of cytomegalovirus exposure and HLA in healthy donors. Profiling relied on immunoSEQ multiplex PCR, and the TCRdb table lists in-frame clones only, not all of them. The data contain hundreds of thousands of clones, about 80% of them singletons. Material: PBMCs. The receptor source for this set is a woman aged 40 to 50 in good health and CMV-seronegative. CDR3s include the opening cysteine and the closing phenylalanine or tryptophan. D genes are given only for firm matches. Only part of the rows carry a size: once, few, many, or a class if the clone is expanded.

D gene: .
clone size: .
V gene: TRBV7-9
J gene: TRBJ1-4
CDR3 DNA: TGTGCCAGCAGCTCATCTAAAGCTGAAAAACTGTTTTTT
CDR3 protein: CASSSSKAEKLFF

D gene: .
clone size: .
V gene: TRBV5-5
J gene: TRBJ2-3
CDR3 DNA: TGTGCCAGCAGCTCGGAGCCCGACAGGTGGCAGTATTTT
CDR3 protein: CASSSEPDRWQYF

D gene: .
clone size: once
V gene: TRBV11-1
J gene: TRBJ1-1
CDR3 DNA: TGTGCCAGCAGCCGCCGGAAGGGGGGGCTCACTGAAGCTTTCTTT
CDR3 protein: CASSRRKGGLTEAFF

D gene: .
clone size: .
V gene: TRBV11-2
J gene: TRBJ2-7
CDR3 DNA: TGTGCCAGCACCGTGCTTGTGAGGTACGACGAGCAGTACTTC
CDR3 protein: CASTVLVRYDEQYF

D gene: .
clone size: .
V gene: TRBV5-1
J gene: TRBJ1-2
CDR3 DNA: TGCGCCAGCAGCTTGGGAGCCTATGGCTACACCTTC
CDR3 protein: CASSLGAYGYTF

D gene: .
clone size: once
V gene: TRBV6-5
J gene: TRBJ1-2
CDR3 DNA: TGTGCCAGCAGTTACACGACAGGCGCTGAGTTTGGCTACACCTTC
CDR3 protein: CASSYTTGAEFGYTF

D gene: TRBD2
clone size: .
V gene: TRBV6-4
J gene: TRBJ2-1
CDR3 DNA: TGTGCCAGCAGCAGACTAGCGGGGGGGTACAATGAGCAGTTCTTC
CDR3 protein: CASSRLAGGYNEQFF

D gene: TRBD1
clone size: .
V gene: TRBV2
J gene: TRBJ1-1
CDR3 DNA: TGTGCCAGCAAAGGGACAGGGGTGTACACTGAAGCTTTCTTT
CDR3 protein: CASKGTGVYTEAFF

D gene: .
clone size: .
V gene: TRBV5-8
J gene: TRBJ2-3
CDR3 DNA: TGTGCCAGGGGGCCAAACCTCGATCTCACAGATACGCAGTATTTT
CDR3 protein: CARGPNLDLTDTQYF

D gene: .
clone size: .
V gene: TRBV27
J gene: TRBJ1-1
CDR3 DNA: TGTGCCAGCAGCCCCTTCGGGAACACTGAAGCTTTCTTT
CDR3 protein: CASSPFGNTEAFF

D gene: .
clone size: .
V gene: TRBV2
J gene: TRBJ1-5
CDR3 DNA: TGTGCCAGCAGTGAATATGTAGATCAGCCCCAGCATTTT
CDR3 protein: CASSEYVDQPQHF

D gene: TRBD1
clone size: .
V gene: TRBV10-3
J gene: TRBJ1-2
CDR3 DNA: TGTGCCATCGGTGGAGGGGGCGCTGGGGATGGCTACACCTTC
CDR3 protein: CAIGGGGAGDGYTF

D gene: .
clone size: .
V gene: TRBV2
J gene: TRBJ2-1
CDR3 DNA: TGTGCCACTAGGACTTCTTCCTACAATGAGCAGTTCTTC
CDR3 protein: CATRTSSYNEQFF

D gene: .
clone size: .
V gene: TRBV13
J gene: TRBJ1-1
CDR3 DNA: TGTGCCAGCACCCGACGATCGGGGGGGAACACTGAAGCTTTCTTT
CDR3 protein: CASTRRSGGNTEAFF

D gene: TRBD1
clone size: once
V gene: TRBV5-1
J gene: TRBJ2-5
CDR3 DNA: TGCGCCAGCAGCTTGTGGAGGGCCGGGACAGGGGGAATTGAAGGCGAGACCCAGTACTTC
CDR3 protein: CASSLWRAGTGGIEGETQYF